Shown below are 21 T cell receptor beta chains from a single sample sequenced in a study of T cells after yellow fever vaccination (dated by TCRdb to about 2019). The library was built by means of 5' RACE. The listed sequencing device is Illumina HiSeq 2500. TCRdb reprocessed the public reads (quality trimming at Q25 with fastp, clone calling with MiXCR) and kept in-frame beta chains. Entries that share a CDR3 protein sequence are merged under the most common genes and DNA. The sample has 200,000 to 250,000 distinct CDR3 sequences on record, 6.9% of them singletons. The ten largest clones add up to about 0.85% of the sample. Read against the paper, the sample's treatment or condition label means: live attenuated yellow fever vaccine strain. The sequences come from CD4+ T cells sorted from PBMCs, collected 15 days after the yellow fever booster vaccination. The source is a man under 40 who received the YFV17D yellow fever vaccine.

At least ten counts were recorded for this clonotype. The J gene is TRBJ1-4, the V gene TRBV28; no firm D call. The germline V gene encodes CDR1 MDHEN and CDR2 SYDVKM. The CDR3 length is 14 residues. Trimming removed 5 bases at V and 8 bases at J, with 15 bases between. CDR3 in amino acids: CASSKGQVREKLFF. CDR3 in DNA: TGTGCCAGCAGTAAAGGCCAGGTTCGGGAAAAACTGTTTTTT.

V and J are TRBV7-9 and TRBJ1-1; no definite D call. V was trimmed by 3 bases and J by 0 bases, leaving 11 bases between them. Germline lookup yields CDR1 SEHNR and CDR2 FQNEAQ (reference sequence). The CDR3 runs to 15 residues. The CDR3 bases are TGTGCCAGCAGCTTGGCCTATCGGATGAACACTGAAGCTTTCTTT. Translation: CASSLAYRMNTEAFF.

V gene TRBV20-1 combines with J gene TRBJ2-1; 11 bases match TRBD2. The V segment lost 3 bases and the J segment 4 bases; nucleotides outside the gene matches: 8. The CDR3 is 16 amino acids. The germline V gene encodes CDR1 DFQATT and CDR2 SNEGSKA (reference sequence). The CDR3: CSASRPGLAAYNEQFF. As DNA, the CDR3 is TGCAGTGCTAGCAGACCGGGACTAGCGGCATACAATGAGCAGTTCTTC.

This clonotype was detected a few times. The chain carries TRBV6-2 or TRBV6-3 and TRBJ2-7; TRBD2 aligns across 8 bases. Germline values: CDR1 MNHEY, CDR2 SVGEGT. J lost 6 bases, V lost 0 bases, and 4 bases had no gene match. CDR3 size: 14 residues. CDR3 DNA: TGTGCCAGCAGTTACTCCGGTAGCGGGACCGAGCAGTACTTC. Amino acids: CASSYSGSGTEQYF.

CDR3 bases: TGCGCCAGCAGCATAGCTAGCGGGAGGGCCCTTGAAGGCGAGCAGTTCTTC. Its translation is CASSIASGRALEGEQFF. The chain employs TRBV5-1 and TRBJ2-1; 12 bases agree with TRBD2. Looked up from germline, CDR1 is SGHRS and CDR2 is YFSETQ. This CDR3 has 17 residues. V lost 4 bases to trimming and J lost 10 bases; unmatched junction nucleotides: 15.

This clonotype was seen a handful of times. V is TRBV12-3 or TRBV12-4 and J is TRBJ2-2; the D gene is possibly TRBD2 (6 bases). Trimming stripped 7 bases from V and 6 bases from J, with 12 bases between. This CDR3 spans 13 amino acids. In nucleotides, the CDR3 is TGTGCCAGCAACCAGGAGCGGGCCGGGGAGCTGTTTTTT. Translated: CASNQERAGELFF.

This clonotype was observed at least ten times. This chain uses TRBV20-1 with TRBJ1-5; D is uncertain. The germline V gene encodes CDR1 DFQATT and CDR2 SNEGSKA (reference sequence). V lost 7 bases and J 4 bases, leaving 14 bases between the germline ends. The CDR3 length is 13 residues. The CDR3 protein is CSGFSGSNQPQHF. Here the CDR3 DNA reads TGCAGTGGCTTTTCTGGGAGTAATCAGCCCCAGCATTTT.

This clonotype came up many times. The rearrangement uses TRBV5-1 and TRBJ2-3, with TRBD2 identical over 8 bases. Per the germline V gene, CDR1 is SGHRS and CDR2 is YFSETQ. This CDR3 is built from 15 residues. The junction had 7 bases not matched to a gene; V was cut back by 2 bases and J by 5 bases. DNA for the CDR3: TGCGCCAGCAGCTTAACGGGAGGGCCTCAAGATACGCAGTATTTT. Translated: CASSLTGGPQDTQYF.

This clonotype came up a few times. This rearrangement joins TRBV1 to TRBJ1-1. TRBV1 is annotated as a pseudogene. This CDR3 has 11 amino acids. This chain's CDR3 is CTSSHYTEAFF. In DNA form, the CDR3 reads TGCACCAGCAGCCACTATACTGAAGCTTTCTTT.

This clonotype came up many times. The J gene is TRBJ2-3, the V gene TRBV7-3; the D gene is possibly TRBD2 (6 bases). The CDR3 has 16 amino acids. V gave up 0 bases and J gave up 0 bases, with 10 bases separating them. Germline V lookup: CDR1 SGHTA, CDR2 FQGTGA. CDR3 loop: CASSLTGSPSTDTQYF. CDR3 in DNA: TGTGCCAGCAGCTTAACCGGGAGTCCTAGCACAGATACGCAGTATTTT.

The chain joins TRBV12-3 or TRBV12-4 to TRBJ2-5, with D uncertain. V was cut by 7 bases and J by 4 bases, with 13 bases left in between. The CDR3 consists of 13 residues. DNA for the CDR3: TGTGCCAGCACCCCCCAGCCGTCAGAGACCCAGTACTTC. This codes for CASTPQPSETQYF.

This clonotype was seen many times. The chain couples TRBV20-1 to TRBJ2-1, with a possible D match to TRBD2 (7 bases). The V end was cut by 3 bases, the J end by 4 bases, with 13 bases between. The CDR3 consists of 14 residues. In germline, CDR1 is DFQATT, CDR2 SNEGSKA (reference sequence). CDR3 residues: CSASSGEGYNEQFF. DNA of the CDR3: TGCAGTGCTAGTTCAGGGGAGGGATACAATGAGCAGTTCTTC.

The table lists this clonotype with many counts. The chain carries TRBV5-1 and TRBJ2-3; D is ambiguous. Germline assignment: CDR1 SGHRS and CDR2 YFSETQ. Trimming removed 1 base at V and 6 bases at J, with 9 bases between. The CDR3 is 13 residues long. The CDR3 is CASSLNSVDTQYF. The CDR3 region has the DNA TGCGCCAGCAGCTTGAATAGTGTTGATACGCAGTATTTT. Full variable domain (outside the CDR3, taken from reference TRBV5-1 and TRBJ2-3): KAGVTQTPRYLIKTRGQQVTLSCSPISGHRSVSWYQQTPGQGLQFLFEYFSETQRNKGNFPGRFSGRQFSNSRSEMNVSTLELGDSALYLCASSLNSVDTQYFGPGTRLTVL.

The J gene is TRBJ2-2, the V gene TRBV11-3, with a weak D call TRBD1 (5 bases). Germline V CDR1 and CDR2: SGHNT, YENEEA. Trimming left V 1 base short and J 6 bases short, with 12 bases between. The CDR3 is 15 residues long. The CDR3 coding sequence is TGTGCCAGCAGCTTAGCCACAGGCTTTCCCGGGGAGCTGTTTTTT. Translating it yields CASSLATGFPGELFF.

V and J are TRBV21-1 and TRBJ2-2. TRBV21-1 is listed as a pseudogene. This CDR3 comprises 14 residues. CDR3 sequence: CASRPCLDTGELFF. CDR3 in DNA: TGTGCCAGCAGGCCTTGCCTTGACACCGGGGAGCTGTTTTTT.

This clonotype was observed at least ten times. The chain has TRBV18 and TRBJ2-5; D might be TRBD1 (6 bases). CDR3 size: 13 residues. V shed 2 bases and J shed 5 bases, with 9 bases lying between them. The germline V gene has CDR1 KGHSH and CDR2 LQKENI. The CDR3 loop is CASSPGTFETQYF. Here the CDR3 DNA reads TGTGCCAGCTCACCAGGGACATTCGAGACCCAGTACTTC.

This sequence joins TRBV5-6 and TRBJ2-7; possibly TRBD1 or TRBD2 for D (5 bases each). The CDR3 runs to 15 residues. Germline lookup yields CDR1 SGHDT and CDR2 YYEEEE. V lost 2 bases and J 0 bases, leaving 12 bases between the germline ends. CDR3 DNA sequence: TGTGCCAGCAGCTTAGGGGACCTGAGCTCCTACGAGCAGTACTTC. It is translated as CASSLGDLSSYEQYF.

This clonotype appeared many times. This chain links TRBV20-1 with TRBJ1-2, with a weak D call TRBD1 (5 bases). The CDR3 has 13 amino acids. Trimming left V 6 bases short and J 2 bases short, with 13 bases between. Germline V gene sequence: CDR1 DFQATT, CDR2 SNEGSKA (reference sequence). The CDR3: CSATPGGNYGYTF. The DNA of the CDR3 is TGCAGTGCGACCCCCGGGGGAAACTATGGCTACACCTTC.

The CDR3 nucleotides are TGCGCCAGCAGCTTGGTTGGCGAACGGACCGGGGAGCTGTTTTTT. The encoded protein is CASSLVGERTGELFF. V is TRBV5-1 and J is TRBJ2-2; D gene unclear. The CDR3 covers 15 residues. Germline CDR1 reads SGHRS; CDR2 reads YFSETQ. V was shortened by 0 bases and J by 5 bases, with 11 bases between the two germline ends.

This chain joins TRBV10-2 and TRBJ2-7; 7 positions agree with TRBD2. The CDR3 runs 16 residues. Germline CDR1 WSHSY, CDR2 SAAADI. J gave up 1 base and V 9 bases, and 15 bases lay outside the gene matches. DNA of the CDR3: TGCGCCAGTTCCCGACCGAAGGGAGCGGGGTCCTACGAGCAGTACTTC. Translated, it gives CASSRPKGAGSYEQYF.

In this sample, this clonotype turned up many times. This chain uses TRBV7-9 with TRBJ2-2; D is undetermined. This CDR3 has 11 residues. V was clipped by 4 bases and J by 6 bases, with 3 bases between them. Per germline, CDR1 SEHNR and CDR2 FQNEAQ (reference sequence). The CDR3 region has the DNA TGTGCCAGCAGCTCACCCGGGGAGCTGTTTTTT. It translates to CASSSPGELFF.